This entry features one TCR beta chain sequence. The table lists this clonotype with many counts. Its antigen is unknown. Nothing much larger sits one base from this clone, and base qualities are not available. For repertoire sequencing, TCR beta CDR3 regions were amplified from RNA transcripts. The first round was an RT-PCR using HTBI primers with the Qiagen OneStep RT-PCR kit, and this first round was followed by a second-round multiplex PCR, then size selection and purification. Sequencing of the libraries was carried out on an Illumina HiSeq2000 in paired-end mode with 100 bp reads. As for the original processing: Reads were processed with SOAPnuke, discarding reads with adapters, uncalled bases, mean Phred below 15, or no exact constant-primer or identifier match. High-quality paired reads were merged with COPE v1.2.5. Clonotypes were defined as unique nucleotide sequences and were aligned to IMGT TRB V, D and J references using MiTCR v1.1. The analysis was limited to V-J combinations with a frequency above 0.0001, which together covered roughly 99% of the repertoires. A TCR clonal expansion and chaos score per V-J combination was defined as the ratio of F50 clonal expansion to chaos observed in the TCRdist matrix. Features were reduced by Welch's t-statistics and random forest to some 13 V-J combinations, which fed a naive Bayes classifier. Thyroid-blood repertoire similarity was quantified with the Morisita-Horn index. TCRdb handled the public reads itself, with Q25 trimming in fastp and clone calling in MiXCR, and kept productive beta chains. Rows with a matching CDR3 protein are joined into one entry that keeps the most common DNA and genes. TCRdb's processing, not the authors', yielded these V and J calls. This sample lists hundreds of thousands of distinct CDR3 sequences; approximately 39% were detected once. Jointly, the top ten make up over 2.5% of the sample.

V lost 6 bases and J lost 3 bases, and the count of bases not matched to a germline gene is 7. From the germline V gene (reference sequence), CDR1 is DFQATT and CDR2 is SNEGSKA. The CDR3 contains 14 residues, cysteine and phenylalanine counted. Solely the CDR3 DNA is kept, with 42 bases framed from the first base. The ophthalmopathy patients had moderately to severely active disease, with a Clinical Activity Score of 3 or higher, a NOSPECS grade of 4 or higher, and a disease duration of less than 3 months. Patients were excluded if they had other autoimmune diseases, uncontrolled infections, pregnancy or lactation. Clinical symptoms, serum thyroxine, TRAb, thyroid ultrasound and orbital computed tomography formed the basis of the diagnosis. PBMCs were isolated from 7.5 to 10 ml of fresh peripheral blood by Ficoll-Paque density gradient centrifugation. Total RNA was extracted using Trizol reagent, and RNA quality was checked on an Agilent 2100 Bioanalyzer.

The record originates from a study of Graves' ophthalmopathy and Graves' hyperthyroidism (dated by TCRdb to the late 2010s). Turning to the overall study: Peripheral blood samples were taken at the time of initial diagnosis, before any treatment was given. The study used signatures of the TCR beta repertoire to tell Graves' ophthalmopathy apart from Graves' hyperthyroidism and to predict which patients would progress to ophthalmopathy. In total, over 130 blood samples were TCR-sequenced: around 42 ophthalmopathy, under 85 hyperthyroidism and approximately 17 hyperthyroidism-to-ophthalmopathy patients. Following sample collection, hyperthyroidism patients were given methimazole at a starting dose of 30 mg daily, and ophthalmopathy patients were given high-dose intravenous methylprednisolone. A discovery set of about a hundred patients (43 ophthalmopathy, around 57 stable hyperthyroidism) was enrolled to explore V-J signatures distinguishing ophthalmopathy from hyperthyroidism. The independent validation cohort included 18 to 20 hyperthyroidism patients plus 17 patients who later progressed from hyperthyroidism to ophthalmopathy. In roughly 6 hyperthyroidism patients, the T-cell repertoires found in thyroid tissue were compared with those found in blood. Here is what the overall study found, with its caveats: In validation, the model predicted ophthalmopathy progression with more than 55% sensitivity and 72.22% specificity; some twelve predicted patients were CT-confirmed with GO in a median of roughly 6.8 months. In cross-validation, the 13-signature model distinguished ophthalmopathy from stable hyperthyroidism with approximately 90% sensitivity and 81.08% specificity, while in the test set the corresponding values were roughly 80% and 75%. Among expanded thyroid clonotypes with frequency above 0.001, most also showed up in blood, which suggests that blood repertoires may reflect the thyroid immune response. Sample size was not predetermined statistically, and investigators were not blinded to group allocation.

The V and J segments used are TRBV20-1 and TRBJ1-5, with TRBD1 matching 8 junction bases. The receptor was isolated from an adult man with Graves' ophthalmopathy. The sample taken for sequencing was peripheral blood. The DNA sequence reads TGCAGTGCCAGATCGGACAGGGACAATCAGCCCCAGCATTTT. The encoded protein is CSARSDRDNQPQHF.